The 30 T cell receptor beta chains in this list originate from one sample, sequenced in a study of shared clonotypes between healthy human individuals. Clones were sequenced by immunoSEQ multiplex PCR, and TCRdb holds only the in-frame ones, with some missing. The sample yields some 1,400,000 clones, 95% to 97% seen once. Material for sequencing was naive CD4+ T cells sorted from blood. Noted subset: CD45RA+ positively selected. The receptors shown here come from a man aged 25-45 years in good health.

The rearrangement joins TRBV18 to TRBJ1-5; no firm D call. This CDR3 is 13 amino acids long. V was pared by 2 bases and J by 5 bases, with 7 bases between. Germline V gene lookup returns CDR1 KGHSH and CDR2 LQKENI. The CDR3 spells CASSPSIDQPQHF. CDR3 bases: TGTGCCAGCTCACCATCCATTGATCAGCCCCAGCATTTT.

The chain recombines TRBV10-2 with TRBJ2-2; 8 bases match TRBD1. With 2 bases clipped from V and 4 bases from J, the junction kept 6 bases outside the gene matches. The CDR3 is made up of 16 amino acids. CDR1 WSHSY and CDR2 SAAADI come from the germline V gene. CDR3 sequence (DNA): TGCGCCAGCAGTGAGATAGGAGGACAGGGCACCGGGGAGCTGTTTTTT. Its protein product is CASSEIGGQGTGELFF.

A single count supports this clone. This chain uses TRBV4-1 with TRBJ2-7; D is perhaps TRBD1 (6 bases). The CDR3 consists of 15 residues. Germline loops: CDR1 MGHRA, CDR2 YSYEKL. V lost 7 bases and J 2 bases, leaving 18 bases between the germline ends. The CDR3 loop is CASTLTGHSTYEQYF. The CDR3 nucleotides read TGCGCCAGCACTCTGACGGGACACTCGACCTACGAGCAGTACTTC.

The chain recombines TRBV19 with TRBJ2-1, with D unclear. Germline V gene data show CDR1 as LNHDA and CDR2 as SQIVND (reference sequence). This CDR3 is 16 amino acids long. V shed 0 bases and J shed 2 bases, with 11 bases lying between them. CDR3: CASSIDLVRTYNEQFF. The CDR3 DNA sequence: TGTGCCAGTAGTATAGATCTGGTTAGGACCTACAATGAGCAGTTCTTC.

This clone was picked up one time. This sequence joins TRBV6-1 and TRBJ2-3, with 8 bases matching TRBD2. The junction had 6 bases not matched to a gene; V was cut back by 5 bases and J by 5 bases. The CDR3 is 14 amino acids. Germline loops: CDR1 MNHNS, CDR2 SASEGT. The CDR3 nucleotides read TGTGCCAGCAGTTGGAACGGGAGGGAAGATACGCAGTATTTT. Its protein product is CASSWNGREDTQYF.

The chain has TRBV29-1 and TRBJ2-7, with 8 positions matching TRBD2. This CDR3 contains 13 residues. The germline CDR1 and CDR2 sequences are SQVTM and ANQGSEA. Trimming took 5 bases from V and 3 from J; bases not matched to a gene: 6. The CDR3 sequence is CSVQSGTSYEQYF. CDR3 DNA sequence: TGCAGCGTTCAGAGCGGGACTAGCTACGAGCAGTACTTC.

The V call is TRBV6-5, the J call TRBJ2-7, with 9 bases fitting TRBD1. V lost 3 bases, J lost 3 bases, and 9 bases stayed unmatched. Per germline, CDR1 MNHEY and CDR2 SVGAGI. CDR3 length equals 16 residues. CDR3 nucleotides: TGTGCCAGCAGTTATTCTCCCGGGACAGGGAACTACGAGCAGTACTTC. Translated, it gives CASSYSPGTGNYEQYF.

The chain recombines TRBV11-2 with TRBJ2-5; D unresolved. The CDR3 sequence is 16 residues long. Trimming took off 5 bases at V and 5 bases at J, with 21 bases between the two ends. CDR1 is SGHAT and CDR2 is FQNNGV in the germline V gene. The chain's CDR3 is CASSNRRPSLGETQYF. The CDR3 DNA follows: TGTGCCAGCAGCAATCGCCGACCGTCCCTCGGGGAGACCCAGTACTTC.

This sequence joins TRBV19 and TRBJ1-2; TRBD1 aligns across 10 bases. Trimming removed 4 bases from V and 7 bases from J; junction bases left unmatched: 3. The CDR3 consists of 13 residues. Germline V gene lookup returns CDR1 LNHDA and CDR2 SQIVND (reference sequence). CDR3 sequence: CASSRDRGAGYTF. For the CDR3, the DNA is TGTGCCAGTAGTAGGGACAGGGGAGCTGGCTACACCTTC.

This chain links TRBV7-2 with TRBJ2-7; 15 bases map to TRBD2. V dropped 5 bases and J dropped 0; count of bases not matched to a gene: 8. CDR1 is SGHTA, CDR2 FQGNSA, per germline. The CDR3 spans 18 residues. CDR3 nucleotide sequence: TGTGCCAGCAGCCCCACCGGGACTAGCGGGAGGAGCTCCTACGAGCAGTACTTC. This translates into CASSPTGTSGRSSYEQYF.

The chain couples TRBV5-1 to TRBJ1-5; TRBD1 agrees at 7 bases. Germline-derived CDR1 and CDR2 are SGHRS and YFSETQ. The CDR3 is 14 amino acids. The J segment lost 5 bases and the V segment lost 0 bases, leaving 2 bases of the junction unmatched. Written as DNA, the CDR3 is TGCGCCAGCAGCTTGGACAGGGGTGATCAGCCCCAGCATTTT. The encoded protein is CASSLDRGDQPQHF. Combining the CDR3 with reference TRBV5-1 and TRBJ1-5 gives the whole variable domain KAGVTQTPRYLIKTRGQQVTLSCSPISGHRSVSWYQQTPGQGLQFLFEYFSETQRNKGNFPGRFSGRQFSNSRSEMNVSTLELGDSALYLCASSLDRGDQPQHFGDGTRLSIL.

The chain links TRBV5-1 to TRBJ2-2; D may correspond to TRBD1 or TRBD2 (5 bases each). The CDR3 length is 17 residues. Trimming took 0 bases from V and 0 from J, leaving 12 bases between them. CDR1 SGHRS and CDR2 YFSETQ come from the germline V gene. The CDR3 region has the DNA TGCGCCAGCAGCTTGGCACGGGGCCTCGCGAACACCGGGGAGCTGTTTTTT. Protein product: CASSLARGLANTGELFF.

V gene TRBV29-1 combines with J gene TRBJ1-1; no clear D. V lost 7 bases and J 2 bases, leaving 14 bases between the germline ends. CDR1 is SQVTM, CDR2 ANQGSEA, per germline. The CDR3 length is 13 residues. CDR3 amino acids: CSGARNVNTEAFF. The CDR3 DNA follows: TGCAGCGGGGCAAGGAACGTCAACACTGAAGCTTTCTTT.

The rearrangement links TRBV5-6 to TRBJ1-1; D is undetermined. Between the trimmed V and J ends, which lost 0 bases and 4 bases, there was a span of 1 base. The CDR3 runs to 11 residues. CDR1 SGHDT and CDR2 YYEEEE come from the germline V gene. The CDR3 bases are TGTGCCAGCAGCTTGGGCACTGAAGCTTTCTTT. Its protein product is CASSLGTEAFF. The full variable domain, completed using reference TRBV5-6 and TRBJ1-1, is DAGVTQSPTHLIKTRGQQVTLRCSPKSGHDTVSWYQQALGQGPQFIFQYYEEEERQRGNFPDRFSGHQFPNYSSELNVNALLLGDSALYLCASSLGTEAFFGQGTRLTVV.

Of note for this clone: Other DNA sequences in the same sample also yield this CDR3. The genes are TRBV27 and TRBJ2-2; D gene uncertain. The ends were cut back, 5 bases at V and 2 bases at J, with 9 bases in the middle. CDR3 length equals 14 residues. Germline CDR1 reads MNHEY; CDR2 reads SMNVEV (reference sequence). Here the CDR3 DNA reads TGTGCCAGCAGTCCGGGCCTTAACACCGGGGAGCTGTTTTTT. Its translation: CASSPGLNTGELFF.

The V gene is TRBV2, the J gene TRBJ1-2; maybe TRBD1 (5 bases). Trimming shortened V by 6 bases and J by 4 bases, and 18 bases separated the two germline ends. This CDR3 has 15 amino acids. Germline V gene data show CDR1 as SNHLY and CDR2 as FYNNEI. The CDR3 sequence is CASSLNFPQGYGYTF. In DNA, the CDR3 is TGTGCCAGCAGCTTGAACTTCCCTCAGGGCTATGGCTACACCTTC.

The chain combines TRBV11-1 with TRBJ2-1, with a possible D match to TRBD2 (6 bases). Trimming cost V 4 bases and J 7 bases, with 23 bases left between them. The germline V gene has CDR1 SGHAT and CDR2 FQDESV (reference sequence). This CDR3 has 17 amino acids. The CDR3 loop is CASSSSSGDRALNEQFF. In DNA form, the CDR3 reads TGTGCCAGCAGCTCCAGCTCGGGGGATCGAGCGTTGAATGAGCAGTTCTTC. The whole variable domain, filled in from reference TRBV11-1 and TRBJ2-1, reads EAEVAQSPRYKITEKSQAVAFWCDPISGHATLYWYRQILGQGPELLVQFQDESVVDDSQLPKDRFSAERLKGVDSTLKIQPAELGDSAMYLCASSSSSGDRALNEQFFGPGTRLTVL.

V gene TRBV7-2 combines with J gene TRBJ2-1; the D gene is possibly TRBD2 (6 bases). Germline V gives CDR1 SGHTA, CDR2 FQGNSA. V lost 5 bases and J 8 bases, leaving 28 bases between the germline ends. This CDR3 region has 18 residues. This CDR3 is CASSGGAGRIRRYDEQFF. The CDR3 region has the DNA TGTGCCAGCAGCGGAGGGGCAGGGCGGATACGTCGCTATGATGAGCAGTTCTTC.

This chain uses TRBV15 with TRBJ2-1; D is unclear. This CDR3 region has 15 residues. V was cut by 4 bases and J by 0 bases, with 10 bases left in between. Per germline, CDR1 LNHNV and CDR2 YYDKDF (reference sequence). In DNA, the CDR3 is TGTGCCACCAGCACCGACGGTTACTCCTACAATGAGCAGTTCTTC. It encodes CATSTDGYSYNEQFF.

Concerning this clone: Other DNA sequences from this sample encode an identical CDR3 as well. This rearrangement joins TRBV20-1 to TRBJ1-5, with no clear D. The CDR3 consists of 10 residues. Germline-derived CDR1 and CDR2 are DFQATT and SNEGSKA (reference sequence). Trimming pared 3 bases from V and 7 bases from J, leaving 4 bases between. The CDR3 sequence: CSASGQPQHF. The CDR3 region has the DNA TGCAGTGCTAGCGGGCAGCCCCAGCATTTT.

V usage is TRBV6-5 and J usage is TRBJ1-2; weak D call: TRBD1 (5 bases). Germline CDR1 MNHEY, CDR2 SVGAGI. Between the trimmed V and J ends, which lost 5 bases and 8 bases, there was a span of 21 bases. There are 15 residues in the CDR3. The CDR3 reads CASSLLGRMPKGYTF. CDR3 nucleotides: TGTGCCAGCAGTCTCTTGGGACGGATGCCTAAGGGCTACACCTTC.

The genes are TRBV18 and TRBJ1-6; TRBD1 is a possible D gene (6 bases). V gave up 2 bases and J gave up 5 bases, with 10 bases separating them. Germline values: CDR1 KGHSH, CDR2 LQKENI. CDR3 length equals 15 residues. The CDR3 spells CASSPETGDNSPLHF. The CDR3 DNA is TGTGCCAGCTCACCAGAGACAGGTGATAATTCACCCCTCCACTTT.

This chain connects TRBV21-1 to TRBJ2-5; the table assigns TRBD1, which was not confirmed against the DNA. TRBV21-1 is tagged as a pseudogene. The CDR3 has 16 residues. CDR3 in amino acids: CASSRIRGADQETQYF. DNA for the CDR3: TGTGCCAGCAGCCGAATCAGGGGGGCGGACCAAGAGACCCAGTACTTC.

The chain couples TRBV15 to TRBJ2-7; TRBD2 aligns across 9 bases. With 4 bases clipped from V and 5 bases from J, the junction kept 6 bases outside the gene matches. This CDR3 is built from 14 residues. Germline CDR1 LNHNV, CDR2 YYDKDF (reference sequence). The CDR3 is CATSKGSGRHEQYF. CDR3 sequence (DNA): TGTGCCACCAGCAAGGGTAGCGGGAGACACGAGCAGTACTTC. Complete variable domain (other parts from reference TRBV15 and TRBJ2-7): DAMVIQNPRYQVTQFGKPVTLSCSQTLNHNVMYWYQQKSSQAPKLLFHYYDKDFNNEADTPDNFQSRRPNTSFCFLDIRSPGLGDTAMYLCATSKGSGRHEQYFGPGTRLTVT.

V is TRBV2 and J is TRBJ2-7; TRBD1 might be the D (5 bases). This CDR3 is built from 15 residues. V shed 7 bases and J shed 0 bases, with 16 bases lying between them. Germline V gives CDR1 SNHLY, CDR2 FYNNEI. CDR3 nucleotide sequence: TGTGCCAGCAAGACTCAGGGCCCAAGCTCCTACGAGCAGTACTTC. Translating gives CASKTQGPSSYEQYF.

This chain connects TRBV7-9 to TRBJ2-1, with a possible D match to TRBD2 (8 bases). Germline V gene lookup returns CDR1 SEHNR and CDR2 FQNEAQ (reference sequence). CDR3 length: 18 amino acids. Trimming took 1 base from V and 5 from J, leaving 21 bases between them. The CDR3 loop is CASSLVGGLGGFHNEQFF. The CDR3 DNA reads as TGTGCCAGCAGCTTAGTAGGGGGACTAGGGGGCTTTCACAATGAGCAGTTCTTC.

V gene TRBV10-3 combines with J gene TRBJ2-5; TRBD2 matches at 15 bases. Germline CDR1 and CDR2: ENHRY and SYGVKD. The V and J ends lost 4 bases and 5 bases, in that order; junction bases with no gene match: 8. The CDR3 covers 17 residues. The DNA for the CDR3 is TGTGCCATCAGTGGCGGACTAGCGGGAGGGCCGGAGGAGACCCAGTACTTC. This codes for CAISGGLAGGPEETQYF.

In regard to this clone: Given the absence of the conserved phenylalanine or tryptophan at the CDR3 end, a read error is likely. The DNA is omitted, as the CDR3 cannot be located on it reliably, and the CDR3 follows TCRdb's listing. The rearrangement links TRBV7-9 to TRBJ2-3; the table gives TRBD2 as D, unverified against the DNA. In germline, CDR1 is SEHNR, CDR2 FQNEAQ (reference sequence). The CDR3 is 9 residues long, counting both termini. CDR3 protein: CASSPVEVI.

The chain is built from TRBV6-4 and TRBJ1-1, with D tentatively TRBD1 (6 bases). CDR1 is MRHNA and CDR2 is SNTAGT in the germline V gene. CDR3 length: 14 amino acids. Trimming took 4 bases from V and 1 from J, leaving 10 bases between them. The CDR3: CASSAGGRNTEAFF. DNA for the CDR3: TGTGCCAGCAGTGCGGGGGGCAGGAACACTGAAGCTTTCTTT.

The gene calls are TRBV14 and TRBJ2-7; D may be TRBD1 (6 bases). The V end lost 1 base, the J end lost 2 bases, and 15 bases lay between the germline ends. Germline loops: CDR1 SGHDN, CDR2 FVKESK. The CDR3 extends over 16 amino acids. CDR3 nucleotides: TGTGCCAGCAGCCAAGGCCAACCGGGACACACCTACGAGCAGTACTTC. Translated: CASSQGQPGHTYEQYF.